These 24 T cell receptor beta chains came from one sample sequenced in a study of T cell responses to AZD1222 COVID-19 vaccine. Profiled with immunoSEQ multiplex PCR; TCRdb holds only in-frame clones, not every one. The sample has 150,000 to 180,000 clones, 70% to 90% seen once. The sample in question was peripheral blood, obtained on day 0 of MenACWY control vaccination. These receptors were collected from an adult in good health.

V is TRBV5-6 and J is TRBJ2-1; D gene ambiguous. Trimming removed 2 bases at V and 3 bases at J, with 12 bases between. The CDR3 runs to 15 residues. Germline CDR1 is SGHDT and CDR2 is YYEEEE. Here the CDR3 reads CASSLLGSRYNEQFF. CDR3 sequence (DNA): TGTGCCAGCAGCTTATTAGGGTCACGCTACAATGAGCAGTTCTTC.

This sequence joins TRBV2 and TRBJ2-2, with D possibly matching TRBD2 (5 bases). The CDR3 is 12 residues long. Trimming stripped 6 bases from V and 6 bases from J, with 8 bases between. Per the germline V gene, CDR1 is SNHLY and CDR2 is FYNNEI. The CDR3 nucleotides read TGTGCCAGCAGACTAGTTCCCGGGGAGCTGTTTTTT. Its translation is CASRLVPGELFF.

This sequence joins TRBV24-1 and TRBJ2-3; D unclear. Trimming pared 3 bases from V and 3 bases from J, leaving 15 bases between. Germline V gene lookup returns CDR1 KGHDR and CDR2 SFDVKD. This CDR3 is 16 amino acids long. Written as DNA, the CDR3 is TGTGCCACCAGTGATCTGAGTAGCAGTATTACAGATACGCAGTATTTT. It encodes CATSDLSSSITDTQYF.

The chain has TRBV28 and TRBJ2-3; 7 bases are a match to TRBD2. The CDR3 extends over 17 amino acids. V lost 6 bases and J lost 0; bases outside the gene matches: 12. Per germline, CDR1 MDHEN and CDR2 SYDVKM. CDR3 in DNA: TGTGCCAGCAGCCCCCCAGGCGGGAGTCGGAGCACAGATACGCAGTATTTT. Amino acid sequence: CASSPPGGSRSTDTQYF.

The CDR3 DNA follows: TGCGCCAGCAGCCAAAACGTCAGGGTAGGCTATGGCTACACCTTC. Its translation: CASSQNVRVGYGYTF. The chain has TRBV4-1 and TRBJ1-2; D perhaps matches TRBD1 (5 bases). Germline values: CDR1 MGHRA, CDR2 YSYEKL. Trimming left V 2 bases short and J 4 bases short, with 14 bases between. The CDR3 is made up of 15 amino acids.

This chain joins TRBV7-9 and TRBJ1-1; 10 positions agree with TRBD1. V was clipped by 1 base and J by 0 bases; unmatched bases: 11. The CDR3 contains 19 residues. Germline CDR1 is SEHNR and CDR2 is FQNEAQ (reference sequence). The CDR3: CASSLGVVTGGRVNTEAFF. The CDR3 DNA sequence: TGTGCCAGCAGCTTAGGGGTAGTGACAGGGGGCAGGGTGAACACTGAAGCTTTCTTT.

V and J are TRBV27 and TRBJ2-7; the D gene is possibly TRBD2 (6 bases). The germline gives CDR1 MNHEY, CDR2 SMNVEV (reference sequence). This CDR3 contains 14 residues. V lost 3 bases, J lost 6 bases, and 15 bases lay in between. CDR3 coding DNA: TGTGCCAGCAGTTTTGCCGGAGGGGAGGCCGAGCAGTACTTC. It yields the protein CASSFAGGEAEQYF.

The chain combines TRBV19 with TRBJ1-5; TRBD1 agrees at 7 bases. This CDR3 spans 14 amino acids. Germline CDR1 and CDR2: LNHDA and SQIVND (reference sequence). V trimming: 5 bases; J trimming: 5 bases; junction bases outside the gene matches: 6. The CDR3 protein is CASSDWQGDQPQHF. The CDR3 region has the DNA TGTGCCAGTAGTGATTGGCAGGGGGATCAGCCCCAGCATTTT.

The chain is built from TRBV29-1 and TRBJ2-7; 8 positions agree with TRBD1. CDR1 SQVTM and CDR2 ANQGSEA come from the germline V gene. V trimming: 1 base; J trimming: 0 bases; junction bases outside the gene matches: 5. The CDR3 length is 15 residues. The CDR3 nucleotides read TGCAGCGTTGAAGGAAGCAGGGGGCCCTCCTACGAGCAGTACTTC. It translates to CSVEGSRGPSYEQYF.

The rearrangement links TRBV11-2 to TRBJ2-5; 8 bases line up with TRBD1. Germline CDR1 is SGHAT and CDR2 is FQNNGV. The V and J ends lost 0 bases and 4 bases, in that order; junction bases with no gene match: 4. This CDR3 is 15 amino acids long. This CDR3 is CASSLDRGQRETQYF. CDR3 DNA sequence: TGTGCCAGCAGCTTAGACAGGGGGCAACGAGAGACCCAGTACTTC.

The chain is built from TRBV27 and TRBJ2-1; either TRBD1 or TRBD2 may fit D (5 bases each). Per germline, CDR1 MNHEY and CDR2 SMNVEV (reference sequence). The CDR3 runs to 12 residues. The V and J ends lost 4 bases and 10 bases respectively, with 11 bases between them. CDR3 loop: CASSSGLAEQFF. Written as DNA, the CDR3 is TGTGCCAGCAGTTCGGGGCTCGCGGAGCAGTTCTTC.

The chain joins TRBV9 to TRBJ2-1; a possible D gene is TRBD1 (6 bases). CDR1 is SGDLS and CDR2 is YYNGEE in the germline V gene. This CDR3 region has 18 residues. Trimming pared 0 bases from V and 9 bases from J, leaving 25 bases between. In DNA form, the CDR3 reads TGTGCCAGCAGCGTAGGTCTCGTGACAGGCCATCTCTTTGTTGAGCAGTTCTTC. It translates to CASSVGLVTGHLFVEQFF.

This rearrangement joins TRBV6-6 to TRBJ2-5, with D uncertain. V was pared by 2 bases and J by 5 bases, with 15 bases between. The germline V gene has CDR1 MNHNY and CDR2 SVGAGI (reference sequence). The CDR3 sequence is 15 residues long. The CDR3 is CASSYPHGLAETQYF. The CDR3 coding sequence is TGTGCCAGCAGTTACCCCCATGGCCTCGCTGAGACCCAGTACTTC.

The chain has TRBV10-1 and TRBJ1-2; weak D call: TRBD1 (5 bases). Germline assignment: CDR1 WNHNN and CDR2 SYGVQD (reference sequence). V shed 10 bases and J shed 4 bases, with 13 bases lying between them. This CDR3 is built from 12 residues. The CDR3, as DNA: TGCGCCAAACCAGGGAAAGTCTATGGCTACACCTTC. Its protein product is CAKPGKVYGYTF.

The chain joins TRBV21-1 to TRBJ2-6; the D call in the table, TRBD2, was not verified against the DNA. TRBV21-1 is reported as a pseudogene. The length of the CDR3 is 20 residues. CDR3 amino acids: CASSKAGPSGRACGANVLTF. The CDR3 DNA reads TGTGCCAGCAGCAAAGCAGGTCCTAGCGGGAGGGCCTGTGGGGCCAACGTCCTGACTTTC.

CDR3 in amino acids: CASSFGRGRNTEAFF. CDR3 bases: TGTGCCAGCAGTTTTGGTCGGGGGCGGAACACTGAAGCTTTCTTT. V gene TRBV27 combines with J gene TRBJ1-1; perhaps TRBD1 as D (6 bases). CDR3 length: 15 amino acids. Germline CDR1 and CDR2: MNHEY and SMNVEV (reference sequence). Trimming shortened V by 3 bases and J by 1 base, and 12 bases separated the two germline ends.

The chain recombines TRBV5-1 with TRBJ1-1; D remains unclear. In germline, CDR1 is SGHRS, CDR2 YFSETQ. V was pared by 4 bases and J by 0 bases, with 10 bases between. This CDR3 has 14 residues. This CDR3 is CASSPSGMNTEAFF. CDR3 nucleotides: TGCGCCAGCAGCCCCTCCGGGATGAACACTGAAGCTTTCTTT.

For the CDR3, the DNA is TGTGCCAGCAGTGAAGTTGGGACTAGCAATCAGCCCCAGCATTTT. Amino acid sequence: CASSEVGTSNQPQHF. V is TRBV6-1 and J is TRBJ1-5, with D perhaps TRBD1 (5 bases). This CDR3 is 15 amino acids long. Germline CDR1 and CDR2: MNHNS and SASEGT. V was clipped by 1 base and J by 0 bases, with 7 bases between them.

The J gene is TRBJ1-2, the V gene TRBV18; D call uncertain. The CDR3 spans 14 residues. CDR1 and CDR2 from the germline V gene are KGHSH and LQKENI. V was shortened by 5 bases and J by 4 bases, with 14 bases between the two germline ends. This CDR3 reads CASSGFPVTYGYTF. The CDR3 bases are TGTGCCAGCTCAGGGTTTCCTGTGACCTATGGCTACACCTTC.

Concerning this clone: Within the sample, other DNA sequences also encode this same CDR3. CDR3 in amino acids: CASSYSRQGGTEAFF. Written as DNA, the CDR3 is TGTGCCAGCAGTTACTCGAGGCAGGGAGGCACTGAAGCTTTCTTT. V gene TRBV6-5 combines with J gene TRBJ1-1, with D tentatively TRBD1 (5 bases). The germline V gene has CDR1 MNHEY and CDR2 SVGAGI. The V end lost 0 bases, the J end lost 4 bases, and 12 bases lay between the germline ends. The CDR3 covers 15 residues.

Here the CDR3 reads CASSPGTEAFF. The CDR3 DNA follows: TGCGCCAGCAGCCCCGGCACTGAAGCTTTCTTT. The V gene is TRBV5-1, the J gene TRBJ1-1; D is unresolved. Trimming cost V 4 bases and J 4 bases, with 5 bases left between them. CDR1 is SGHRS and CDR2 is YFSETQ in the germline V gene. This CDR3 has 11 residues.

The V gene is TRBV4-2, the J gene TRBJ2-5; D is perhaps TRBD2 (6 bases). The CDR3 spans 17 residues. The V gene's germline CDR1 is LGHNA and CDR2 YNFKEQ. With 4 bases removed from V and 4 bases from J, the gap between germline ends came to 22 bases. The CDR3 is CASSPINSGTRGETQYF. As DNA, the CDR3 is TGTGCCAGCAGCCCCATCAACTCCGGGACTCGGGGAGAGACCCAGTACTTC.

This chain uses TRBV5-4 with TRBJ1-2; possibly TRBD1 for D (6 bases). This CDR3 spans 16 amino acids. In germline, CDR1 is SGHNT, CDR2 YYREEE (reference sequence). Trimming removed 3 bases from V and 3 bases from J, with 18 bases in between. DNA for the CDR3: TGTGCCAGCAGCTGGAGGACAGCGGGGTTCGACTATGGCTACACCTTC. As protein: CASSWRTAGFDYGYTF.

The chain's CDR3 is CASSYTYTEAFF. Here the CDR3 DNA reads TGTGCCAGCAGCTACACCTACACTGAAGCTTTCTTT. This rearrangement joins TRBV11-3 to TRBJ1-1; D not resolved. There are 12 residues in the CDR3. The germline CDR1 and CDR2 sequences are SGHNT and YENEEA. The V end was cut by 4 bases, the J end by 3 bases, with 6 bases between.